This T cell receptor (beta chain) was obtained from a study of PD-L1 blockade in urothelial cancer. Study background: When patients started atezolizumab in about 2014, it was given at 1,200 mg intravenously every 3 weeks.

Overall study results and limits: Better progression-free and overall survival followed lower pretreatment blood clonality.

The germline V gene has CDR1 SQVTM and CDR2 ANQGSEA. The CDR3 length is 12 residues. Trimming pared 0 bases from V and 2 bases from J, leaving 4 bases between. Described time point: pretreatment peripheral blood. Per-patient samples, pretreatment and on-treatment, numbered 1 to 8. This clone was counted only a few times. Its antigen remains unknown. Synthetic spike-ins, TCR analog templates, were added into each PCR. Using immunoSEQ multiplex PCR, the repertoire was profiled, and TCRdb retains in-frame clones only, with some absent. The table lists approximately 48,000 clones, roughly 87% of them singletons.

The clonotype comes from a woman aged 60-75 years with urothelial cancer. Sequenced material: PBMCs, taken around atezolizumab (anti-PD-L1) treatment. The chain links TRBV29-1 to TRBJ1-2; D is unclear. In nucleotides, the CDR3 is TGCAGCGTTGAAGACAGAAACTATGGCTACACCTTC. The encoded protein is CSVEDRNYGYTF.